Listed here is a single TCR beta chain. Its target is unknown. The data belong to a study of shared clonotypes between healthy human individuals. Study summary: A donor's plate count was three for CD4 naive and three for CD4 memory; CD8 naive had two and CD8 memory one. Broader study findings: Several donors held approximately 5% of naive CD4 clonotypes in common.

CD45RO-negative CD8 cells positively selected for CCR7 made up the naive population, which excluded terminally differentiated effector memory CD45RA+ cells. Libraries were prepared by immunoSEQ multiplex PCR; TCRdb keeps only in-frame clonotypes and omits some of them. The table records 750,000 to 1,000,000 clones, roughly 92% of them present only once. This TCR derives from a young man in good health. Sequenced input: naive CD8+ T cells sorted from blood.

In DNA, the CDR3 is TGTGCCAGTAGTCCCTTTCCCGAGACAGGTCCCCTTTCGAACACCGGGGAGCTGTTTTTT. Protein sequence: CASSPFPETGPLSNTGELFF. The rearrangement uses TRBV19 and TRBJ2-2, with D possibly being TRBD1 (6 bases). V was shortened by 5 bases and J by 0 bases, with 25 bases between the two germline ends. Germline CDR1 and CDR2: LNHDA and SQIVND (reference sequence). This CDR3 contains 20 residues.